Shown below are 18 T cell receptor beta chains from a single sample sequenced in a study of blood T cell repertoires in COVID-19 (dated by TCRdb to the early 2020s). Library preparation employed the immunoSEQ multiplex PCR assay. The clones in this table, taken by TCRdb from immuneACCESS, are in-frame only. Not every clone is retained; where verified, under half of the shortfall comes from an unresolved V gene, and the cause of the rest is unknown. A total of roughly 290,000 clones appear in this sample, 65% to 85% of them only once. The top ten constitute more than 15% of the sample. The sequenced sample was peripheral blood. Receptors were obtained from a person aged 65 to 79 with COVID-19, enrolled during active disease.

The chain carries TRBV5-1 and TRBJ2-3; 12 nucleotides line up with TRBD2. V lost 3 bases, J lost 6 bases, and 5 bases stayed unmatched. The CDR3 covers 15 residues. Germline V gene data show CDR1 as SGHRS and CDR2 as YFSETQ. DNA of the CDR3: TGCGCCAGCAGCTCTGGGACTAGCGGGCGTGATACGCAGTATTTT. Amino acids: CASSSGTSGRDTQYF.

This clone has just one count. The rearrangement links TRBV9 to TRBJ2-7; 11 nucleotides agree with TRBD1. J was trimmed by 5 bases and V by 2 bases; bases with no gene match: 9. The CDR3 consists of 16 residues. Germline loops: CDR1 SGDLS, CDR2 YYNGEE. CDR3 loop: CASSVEGQGARNEQYF. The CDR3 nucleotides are TGTGCCAGCAGCGTTGAAGGACAGGGGGCCAGGAACGAGCAGTACTTC.

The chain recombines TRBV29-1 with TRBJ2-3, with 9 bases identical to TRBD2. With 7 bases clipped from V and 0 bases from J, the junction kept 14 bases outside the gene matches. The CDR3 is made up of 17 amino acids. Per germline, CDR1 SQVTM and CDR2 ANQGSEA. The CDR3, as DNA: TGCAGCGCCTCAAGAGGCGCGGGGGGGTTGAGCACAGATACGCAGTATTTT. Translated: CSASRGAGGLSTDTQYF.

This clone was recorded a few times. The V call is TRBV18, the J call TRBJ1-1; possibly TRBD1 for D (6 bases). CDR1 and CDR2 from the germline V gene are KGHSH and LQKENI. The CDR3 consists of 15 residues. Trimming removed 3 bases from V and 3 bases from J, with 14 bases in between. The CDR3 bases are TGTGCCAGCTCACCCCTTGCCAGGGGTTACACTGAAGCTTTCTTT. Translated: CASSPLARGYTEAFF.

CDR3 coding DNA: TGCGCCAGCAGTGACAGAGGGGAGGGCACAGATACGCAGTATTTT. This gives the protein CASSDRGEGTDTQYF. The chain has TRBV10-1 and TRBJ2-3; TRBD2 might be the D (6 bases). The germline V gene encodes CDR1 WNHNN and CDR2 SYGVQD (reference sequence). V was cut by 3 bases and J by 1 base, with 11 bases left in between. The CDR3 totals 15 residues.

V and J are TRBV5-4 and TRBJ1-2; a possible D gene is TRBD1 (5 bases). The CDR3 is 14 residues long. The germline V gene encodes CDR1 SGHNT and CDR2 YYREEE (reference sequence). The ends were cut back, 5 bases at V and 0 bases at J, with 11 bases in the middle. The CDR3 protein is CASSFDSANYGYTF. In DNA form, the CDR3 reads TGTGCCAGCAGTTTTGACAGCGCTAACTATGGCTACACCTTC.

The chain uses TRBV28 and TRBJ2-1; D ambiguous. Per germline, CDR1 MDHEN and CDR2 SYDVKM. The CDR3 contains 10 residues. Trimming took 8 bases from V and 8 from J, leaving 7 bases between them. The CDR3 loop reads CASAGDEQFF. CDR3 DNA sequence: TGTGCCAGCGCTGGAGATGAGCAGTTCTTC.

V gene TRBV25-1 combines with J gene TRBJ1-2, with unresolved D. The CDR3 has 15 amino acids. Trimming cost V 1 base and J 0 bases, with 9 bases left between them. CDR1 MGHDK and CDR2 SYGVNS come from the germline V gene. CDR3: CASSEFLSANYGYTF. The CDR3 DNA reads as TGTGCCAGCAGTGAATTTCTTTCGGCTAACTATGGCTACACCTTC.

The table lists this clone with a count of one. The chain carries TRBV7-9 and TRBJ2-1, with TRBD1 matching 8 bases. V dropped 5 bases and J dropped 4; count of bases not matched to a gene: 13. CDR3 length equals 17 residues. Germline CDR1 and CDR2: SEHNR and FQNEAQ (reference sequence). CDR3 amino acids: CASSPGSRDRRYNEQFF. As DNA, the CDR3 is TGTGCCAGCAGCCCCGGAAGTCGGGACAGGAGGTACAATGAGCAGTTCTTC.

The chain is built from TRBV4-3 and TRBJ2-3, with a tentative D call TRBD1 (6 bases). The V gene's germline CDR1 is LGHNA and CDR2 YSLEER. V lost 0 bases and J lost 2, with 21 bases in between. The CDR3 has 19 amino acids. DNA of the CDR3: TGCGCCAGCAGCCAAGACCAGATCCGGGACACCGGTTTCACAGATACGCAGTATTTT. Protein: CASSQDQIRDTGFTDTQYF.

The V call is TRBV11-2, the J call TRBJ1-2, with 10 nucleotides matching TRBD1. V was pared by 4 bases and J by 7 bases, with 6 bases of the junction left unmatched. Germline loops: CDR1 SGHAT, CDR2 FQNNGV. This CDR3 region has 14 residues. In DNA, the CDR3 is TGTGCCAGCAGCTACGACAGGGGGCCTTCTGGCTACACCTTC. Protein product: CASSYDRGPSGYTF.

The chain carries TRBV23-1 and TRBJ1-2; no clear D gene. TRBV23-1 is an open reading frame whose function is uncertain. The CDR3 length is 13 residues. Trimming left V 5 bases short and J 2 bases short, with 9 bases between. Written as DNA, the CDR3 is TGCGCCAGCAGTGAAGGGAGGAACTATGGCTACACCTTC. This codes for CASSEGRNYGYTF.

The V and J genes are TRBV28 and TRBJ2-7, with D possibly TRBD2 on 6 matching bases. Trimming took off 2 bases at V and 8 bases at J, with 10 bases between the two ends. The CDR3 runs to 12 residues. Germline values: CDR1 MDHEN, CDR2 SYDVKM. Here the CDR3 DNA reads TGTGCCAGCAGTTTAGCGGGGCGTAAGCAGTACTTC. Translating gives CASSLAGRKQYF.

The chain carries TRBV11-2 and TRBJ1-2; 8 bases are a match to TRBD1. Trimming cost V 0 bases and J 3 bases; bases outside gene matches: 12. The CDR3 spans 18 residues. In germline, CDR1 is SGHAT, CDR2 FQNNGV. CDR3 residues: CASSLDNYPGGADYGYTF. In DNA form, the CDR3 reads TGTGCCAGCAGCTTAGATAATTATCCAGGGGGCGCAGACTATGGCTACACCTTC.

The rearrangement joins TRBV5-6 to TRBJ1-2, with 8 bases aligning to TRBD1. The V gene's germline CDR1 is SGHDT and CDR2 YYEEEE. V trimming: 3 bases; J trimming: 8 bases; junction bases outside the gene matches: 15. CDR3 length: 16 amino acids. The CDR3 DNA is TGTGCCAGCAGCTCAGGACAGGGACGTTGGGCAAGCGGCTACACCTTC. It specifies CASSSGQGRWASGYTF.

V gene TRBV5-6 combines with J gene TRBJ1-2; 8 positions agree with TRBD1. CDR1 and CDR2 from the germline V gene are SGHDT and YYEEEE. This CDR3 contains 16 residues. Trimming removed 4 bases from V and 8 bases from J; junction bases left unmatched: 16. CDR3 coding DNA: TGTGCCAGCAGCGTGACCTCAGGGGGCAGGGTGAGAGGCTACACCTTC. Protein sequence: CASSVTSGGRVRGYTF.

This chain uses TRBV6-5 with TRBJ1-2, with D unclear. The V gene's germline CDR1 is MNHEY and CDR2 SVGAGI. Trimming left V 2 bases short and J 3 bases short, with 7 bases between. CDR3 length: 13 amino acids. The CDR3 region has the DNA TGTGCCAGCAGTTACGGGCCAGACTATGGCTACACCTTC. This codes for CASSYGPDYGYTF.

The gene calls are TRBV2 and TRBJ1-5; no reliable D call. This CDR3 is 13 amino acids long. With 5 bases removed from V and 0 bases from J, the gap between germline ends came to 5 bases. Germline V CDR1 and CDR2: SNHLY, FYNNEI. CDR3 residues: CASSKYSNQPQHF. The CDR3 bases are TGTGCCAGCAGTAAATATAGCAATCAGCCCCAGCATTTT.